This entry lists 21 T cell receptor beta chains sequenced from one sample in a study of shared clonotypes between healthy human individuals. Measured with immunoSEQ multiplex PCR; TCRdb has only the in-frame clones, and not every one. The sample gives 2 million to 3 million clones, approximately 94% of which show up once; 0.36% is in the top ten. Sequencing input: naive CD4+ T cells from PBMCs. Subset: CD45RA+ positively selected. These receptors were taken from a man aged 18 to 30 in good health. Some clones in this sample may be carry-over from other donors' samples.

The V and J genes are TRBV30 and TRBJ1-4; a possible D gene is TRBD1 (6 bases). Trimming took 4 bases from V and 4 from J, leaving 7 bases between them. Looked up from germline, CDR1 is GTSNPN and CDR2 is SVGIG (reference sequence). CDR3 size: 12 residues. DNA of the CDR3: TGTGCCTGGACAGGGGATAATGAAAAACTGTTTTTT. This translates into CAWTGDNEKLFF.

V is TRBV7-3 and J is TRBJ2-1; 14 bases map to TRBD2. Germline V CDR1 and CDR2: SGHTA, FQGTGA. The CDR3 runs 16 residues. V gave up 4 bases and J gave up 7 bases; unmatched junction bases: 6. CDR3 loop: CASSSPGTSGSNEQFF. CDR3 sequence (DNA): TGTGCCAGCAGCTCCCCCGGGACTAGCGGGAGTAATGAGCAGTTCTTC.

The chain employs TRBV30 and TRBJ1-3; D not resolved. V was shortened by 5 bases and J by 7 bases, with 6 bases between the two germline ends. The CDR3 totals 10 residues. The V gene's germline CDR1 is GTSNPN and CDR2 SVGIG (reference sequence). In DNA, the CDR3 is TGTGCCTGGGGAGGGAACACCATATATTTT. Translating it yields CAWGGNTIYF.

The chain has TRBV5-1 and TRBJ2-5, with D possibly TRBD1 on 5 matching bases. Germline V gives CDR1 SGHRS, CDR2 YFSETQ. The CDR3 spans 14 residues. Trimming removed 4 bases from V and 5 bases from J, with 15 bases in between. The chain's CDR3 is CASSRDSPRETQYF. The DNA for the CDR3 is TGCGCCAGCAGCCGAGACAGTCCCCGGGAGACCCAGTACTTC.

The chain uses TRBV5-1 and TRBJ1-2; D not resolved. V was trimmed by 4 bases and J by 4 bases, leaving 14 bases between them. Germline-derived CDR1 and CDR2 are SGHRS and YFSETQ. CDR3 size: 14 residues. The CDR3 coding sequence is TGCGCCAGCAGCGCTCGCGACACGGGCTATGGCTACACCTTC. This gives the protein CASSARDTGYGYTF. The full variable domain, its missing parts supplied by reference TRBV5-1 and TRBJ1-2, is KAGVTQTPRYLIKTRGQQVTLSCSPISGHRSVSWYQQTPGQGLQFLFEYFSETQRNKGNFPGRFSGRQFSNSRSEMNVSTLELGDSALYLCASSARDTGYGYTFGSGTRLTVV.

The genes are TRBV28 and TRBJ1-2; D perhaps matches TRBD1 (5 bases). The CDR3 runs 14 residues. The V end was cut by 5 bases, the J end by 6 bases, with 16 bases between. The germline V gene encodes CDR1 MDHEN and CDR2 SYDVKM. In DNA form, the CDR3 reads TGTGCCAGCAGTCCTATGCAGGGATTCGATGGCTACACCTTC. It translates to CASSPMQGFDGYTF.

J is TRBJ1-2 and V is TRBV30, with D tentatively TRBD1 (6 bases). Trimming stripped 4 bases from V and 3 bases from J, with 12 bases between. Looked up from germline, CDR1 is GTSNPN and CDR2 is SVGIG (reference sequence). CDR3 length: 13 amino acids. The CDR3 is CAWTTGNDYGYTF. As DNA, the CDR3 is TGTGCCTGGACTACAGGGAACGACTATGGCTACACCTTC.

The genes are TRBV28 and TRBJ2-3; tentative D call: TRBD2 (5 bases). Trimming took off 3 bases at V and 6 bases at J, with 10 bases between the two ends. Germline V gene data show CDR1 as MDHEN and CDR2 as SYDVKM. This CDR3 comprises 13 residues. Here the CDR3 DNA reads TGTGCCAGCAGTTTGGACTCCGCGGATACGCAGTATTTT. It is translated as CASSLDSADTQYF. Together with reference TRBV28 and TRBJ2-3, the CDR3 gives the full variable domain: DVKVTQSSRYLVKRTGEKVFLECVQDMDHENMFWYRQDPGLGLRLIYFSYDVKMKEKGDIPEGYSVSREKKERFSLILESASTNQTSMYLCASSLDSADTQYFGPGTRLTVL.

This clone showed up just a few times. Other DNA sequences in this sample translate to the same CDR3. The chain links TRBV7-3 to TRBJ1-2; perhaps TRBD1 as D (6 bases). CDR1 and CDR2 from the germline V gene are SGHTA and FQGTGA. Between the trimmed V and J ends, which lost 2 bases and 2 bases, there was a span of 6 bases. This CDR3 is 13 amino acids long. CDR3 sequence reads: CASSLGQNYGYTF. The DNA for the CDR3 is TGTGCCAGCAGCTTAGGACAGAACTATGGCTACACCTTC.

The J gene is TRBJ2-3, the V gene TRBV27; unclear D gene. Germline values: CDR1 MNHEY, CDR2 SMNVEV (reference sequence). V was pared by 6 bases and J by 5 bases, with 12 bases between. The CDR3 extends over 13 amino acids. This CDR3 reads CASSSHTVDTQYF. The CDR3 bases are TGTGCCAGCAGCTCCCACACCGTAGATACGCAGTATTTT.

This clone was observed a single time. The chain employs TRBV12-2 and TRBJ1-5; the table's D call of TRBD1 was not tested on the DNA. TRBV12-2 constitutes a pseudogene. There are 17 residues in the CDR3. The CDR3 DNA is TGTGCAAGTCGCTTAGGGGGGCGTACGATAAGCAATCAGCCCCAGCATTTT. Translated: CASRLGGRTISNQPQHF.

CDR3 amino acids: CASSVAAGGPSTDTQYF. CDR3 bases: TGTGCCAGCAGCGTAGCAGCGGGAGGGCCGAGCACAGATACGCAGTATTTT. This chain joins TRBV9 and TRBJ2-3, with TRBD2 matching over 10 bases. The CDR3 length is 17 residues. The germline V gene has CDR1 SGDLS and CDR2 YYNGEE. V gave up 0 bases and J gave up 0 bases; unmatched junction bases: 4.

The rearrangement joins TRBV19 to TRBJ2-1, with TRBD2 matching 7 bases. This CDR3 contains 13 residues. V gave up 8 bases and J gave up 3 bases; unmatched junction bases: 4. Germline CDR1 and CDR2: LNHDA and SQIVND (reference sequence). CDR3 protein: CASDRGSYNEQFF. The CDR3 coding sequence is TGTGCCAGTGACCGCGGGAGCTACAATGAGCAGTTCTTC.

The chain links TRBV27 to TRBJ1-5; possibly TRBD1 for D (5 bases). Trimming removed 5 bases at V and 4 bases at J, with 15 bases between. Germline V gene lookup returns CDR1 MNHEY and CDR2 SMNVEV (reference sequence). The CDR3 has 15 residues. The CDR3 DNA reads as TGTGCCAGCAGTCCCCAAAACCGGGGGAATCAGCCCCAGCATTTT. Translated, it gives CASSPQNRGNQPQHF.

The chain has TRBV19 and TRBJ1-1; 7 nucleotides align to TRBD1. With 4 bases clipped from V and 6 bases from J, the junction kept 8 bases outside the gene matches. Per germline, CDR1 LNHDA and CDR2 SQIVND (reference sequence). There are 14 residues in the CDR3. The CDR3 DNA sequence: TGTGCCAGTAGTAAGGACAGGATGAGCTCTGAAGCTTTCTTT. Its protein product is CASSKDRMSSEAFF. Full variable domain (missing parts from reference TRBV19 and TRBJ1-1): DGGITQSPKYLFRKEGQNVTLSCEQNLNHDAMYWYRQDPGQGLRLIYYSQIVNDFQKGDIAEGYSVSREKKESFPLTVTSAQKNPTAFYLCASSKDRMSSEAFFGQGTRLTVV.

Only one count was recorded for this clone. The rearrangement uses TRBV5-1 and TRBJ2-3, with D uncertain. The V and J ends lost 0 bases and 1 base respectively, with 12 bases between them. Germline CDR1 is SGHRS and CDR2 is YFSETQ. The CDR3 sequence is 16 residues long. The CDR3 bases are TGCGCCAGCAGCTTGGAGGCCCTAGGTGGCACAGATACGCAGTATTTT. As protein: CASSLEALGGTDTQYF.

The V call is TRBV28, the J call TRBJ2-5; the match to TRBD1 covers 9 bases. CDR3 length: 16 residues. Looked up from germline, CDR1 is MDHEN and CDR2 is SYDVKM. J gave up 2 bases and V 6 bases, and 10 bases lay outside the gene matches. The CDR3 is CASRQGQGGGQETQYF. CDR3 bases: TGTGCCAGCAGACAGGGACAGGGTGGAGGGCAAGAGACCCAGTACTTC.

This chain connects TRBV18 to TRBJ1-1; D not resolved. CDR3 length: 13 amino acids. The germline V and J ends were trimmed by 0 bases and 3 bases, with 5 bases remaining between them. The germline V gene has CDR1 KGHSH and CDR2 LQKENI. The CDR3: CASSPPVYTEAFF. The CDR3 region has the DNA TGTGCCAGCTCACCACCCGTTTACACTGAAGCTTTCTTT. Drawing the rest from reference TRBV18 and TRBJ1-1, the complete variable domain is NAGVMQNPRHLVRRRGQEARLRCSPMKGHSHVYWYRQLPEEGLKFMVYLQKENIIDESGMPKERFSAEFPKEGPSILRIQQVVRGDSAAYFCASSPPVYTEAFFGQGTRLTVV.

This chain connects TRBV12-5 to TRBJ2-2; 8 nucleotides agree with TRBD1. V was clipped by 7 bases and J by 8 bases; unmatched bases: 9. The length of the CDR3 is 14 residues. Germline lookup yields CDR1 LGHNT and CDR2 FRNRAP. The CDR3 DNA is TGTGCTAGTGCTATGAGCAGGGGGCAAGGGGAGCTGTTTTTT. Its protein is CASAMSRGQGELFF.

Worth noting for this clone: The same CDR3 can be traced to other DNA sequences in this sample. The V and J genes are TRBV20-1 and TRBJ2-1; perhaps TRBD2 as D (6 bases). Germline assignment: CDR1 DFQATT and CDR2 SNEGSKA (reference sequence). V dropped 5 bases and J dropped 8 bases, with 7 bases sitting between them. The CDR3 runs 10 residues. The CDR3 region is CSASGDEQFF. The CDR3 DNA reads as TGCAGTGCTTCGGGAGATGAGCAGTTCTTC.

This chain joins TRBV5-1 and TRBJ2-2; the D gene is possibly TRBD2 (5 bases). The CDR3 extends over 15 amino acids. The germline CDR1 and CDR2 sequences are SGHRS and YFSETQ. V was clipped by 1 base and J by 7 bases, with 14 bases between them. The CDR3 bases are TGCGCCAGCAGCTTGAATTTCGGGGTTAGCGGGGAGCTGTTTTTT. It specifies CASSLNFGVSGELFF.